The 27 T cell receptor beta chains in this list originate from one sample, sequenced in a study of cytomegalovirus exposure and HLA in healthy donors. Use of 60 Vbeta and 13 Jbeta primers characterized the PCR. Clones were sequenced by immunoSEQ multiplex PCR, and TCRdb holds only the in-frame ones, with some missing. The table has fewer than 200,000 clones, roughly 79% seen once. The sequencing input was PBMCs. Source of these receptors: a male donor in good health and CMV-seropositive.

CDR3 bases: TGTGCCAGCAGTTTACCTACTATGCGCGGGCCTGACAATGAGCAGTTCTTC. Protein: CASSLPTMRGPDNEQFF. This chain connects TRBV27 to TRBJ2-1; D might be TRBD2 (5 bases). Germline-derived CDR1 and CDR2 are MNHEY and SMNVEV (reference sequence). This CDR3 is built from 17 residues. Trimming cost V 2 bases and J 5 bases, with 19 bases left between them.

V is TRBV19 and J is TRBJ1-2, with D possibly matching TRBD1 (5 bases). V was shortened by 7 bases and J by 4 bases, with 19 bases between the two germline ends. CDR1 is LNHDA, CDR2 SQIVND, per germline (reference sequence). The CDR3 runs 15 residues. The CDR3 nucleotides read TGTGCCAGTACCCCCAACGACAGCCTGGGCTATGGCTACACCTTC. Amino acids: CASTPNDSLGYGYTF.

The chain uses TRBV2 and TRBJ2-3; D uncertain. The CDR3 spans 15 residues. In germline, CDR1 is SNHLY, CDR2 FYNNEI. V lost 3 bases and J lost 0, with 10 bases in between. The CDR3 loop reads CASSDSLISTDTQYF. DNA of the CDR3: TGTGCCAGCAGTGATTCTCTTATAAGCACAGATACGCAGTATTTT.

In its sample, this clone was seen once. This chain links TRBV11-2 with TRBJ2-7; 8 positions match TRBD2. This CDR3 is built from 13 residues. The J segment lost 4 bases and the V segment lost 6 bases, leaving 5 bases of the junction unmatched. CDR1 and CDR2 (germline): SGHAT, FQNNGV. CDR3 amino acids: CASSLSGAYEQYF. As DNA, the CDR3 is TGTGCCAGCAGTCTTAGCGGGGCGTACGAGCAGTACTTC.

This clone was recorded once. This chain uses TRBV6-1 with TRBJ2-5; possible D gene TRBD2, 5 bases. The J call may be in error: the DNA end matches TRBJ2-7 better. The CDR3 has 14 amino acids. Germline-derived CDR1 and CDR2 are MNHNS and SASEGT. DNA of the CDR3: TGTGCCATCACAACGGGGAGACAAACCTACGAGCAGTACTTC. Translating it yields CAITTGRQTYEQYF.

In DNA, the CDR3 is TGTGCCAGCAGCGTAACTCCCTACAATGAGCAGTTCTTC. Its translation is CASSVTPYNEQFF. The V and J genes are TRBV9 and TRBJ2-1; the D is unclear. This CDR3 region has 13 residues. V lost 1 base and J 2 bases, leaving 4 bases between the germline ends. The germline gives CDR1 SGDLS, CDR2 YYNGEE.

V gene TRBV10-2 combines with J gene TRBJ2-7, with 7 bases matching TRBD1. J lost 5 bases, V lost 8 bases, and 12 bases had no gene match. This CDR3 comprises 14 residues. The germline CDR1 and CDR2 sequences are WSHSY and SAAADI. The CDR3 is CASVTGDSPNEQYF. The CDR3 DNA reads TGCGCCAGCGTAACAGGGGATTCCCCTAACGAGCAGTACTTC.

The chain employs TRBV7-9 and TRBJ2-3, with a tentative D call TRBD1 (6 bases). Trimming removed 5 bases at V and 0 bases at J, with 12 bases between. CDR1 and CDR2 from the germline V gene are SEHNR and FQNEAQ (reference sequence). The CDR3 sequence is 15 residues long. The CDR3 is CASSPGQISTDTQYF. CDR3 coding DNA: TGTGCCAGCAGCCCGGGACAAATAAGCACAGATACGCAGTATTTT.

The chain has TRBV5-1 and TRBJ1-1; 8 nucleotides agree with TRBD1. Germline V CDR1 and CDR2: SGHRS, YFSETQ. V lost 4 bases, J lost 5 bases, and 7 bases stayed unmatched. The CDR3 spans 14 residues. CDR3 DNA: TGCGCCAGCAGCGACTACAGGGGGAGGACTGAAGCTTTCTTT. Protein product: CASSDYRGRTEAFF.

The chain has TRBV4-2 and TRBJ2-3; 8 positions agree with TRBD2. The CDR3 covers 15 residues. Trimming at V came to 3 bases and at J to 2 bases, leaving 4 bases not matched to a gene. Germline values: CDR1 LGHNA, CDR2 YNFKEQ. The CDR3 region is CASSHRAGATDTQYF. For the CDR3, the DNA is TGTGCCAGCAGCCACCGAGCGGGGGCCACAGATACGCAGTATTTT.

The CDR3: CASSSPSGGPEETQYF. The CDR3 nucleotides read TGTGCCAGCAGCTCCCCTAGCGGGGGGCCGGAAGAGACCCAGTACTTC. The chain links TRBV7-9 to TRBJ2-5; 11 bases are a match to TRBD2. The CDR3 has 16 amino acids. Per the germline V gene, CDR1 is SEHNR and CDR2 is FQNEAQ (reference sequence). The trim removed 4 bases at V and 3 bases at J, leaving 7 bases unmatched. The full variable domain, with the rest looked up from reference TRBV7-9 and TRBJ2-5, is DTGVSQNPRHKITKRGQNVTFRCDPISEHNRLYWYRQTLGQGPEFLTYFQNEAQLEKSRLLSDRFSAERPKGSFSTLEIQRTEQGDSAMYLCASSSPSGGPEETQYFGPGTRLLVL.

CDR3 in DNA: TGTGCCAGCAGTGAACCCCTCTGGGGGGGCAAAGAGACCCAGTACTTC. Amino acids: CASSEPLWGGKETQYF. The chain couples TRBV2 to TRBJ2-5, with D tentatively TRBD2 (7 bases). The length of the CDR3 is 16 residues. Germline values: CDR1 SNHLY, CDR2 FYNNEI. Trimming left V 2 bases short and J 3 bases short, with 16 bases between.

This clone was recorded a few times. The chain has TRBV6-5 and TRBJ2-7, with 11 bases fitting TRBD2. With V trimmed by 5 bases and J by 1 base, 4 bases remained unmatched. This CDR3 comprises 15 residues. Germline CDR1 and CDR2: MNHEY and SVGAGI. CDR3 residues: CASSVLAGGSYEQYF. The CDR3 DNA sequence: TGTGCCAGCAGTGTTCTAGCGGGGGGATCCTACGAGCAGTACTTC.

The gene calls are TRBV11-2 and TRBJ1-5, with D maybe TRBD1 (5 bases). V was clipped by 3 bases and J by 7 bases, with 10 bases between them. From germline, CDR1 is SGHAT and CDR2 FQNNGV. This CDR3 contains 13 residues. This CDR3 is CASSLSGGQPQHF. CDR3 DNA sequence: TGTGCCAGCAGCTTGAGTGGGGGGCAGCCCCAGCATTTT.

J is TRBJ2-1 and V is TRBV2, with 7 bases fitting TRBD2. The CDR3 consists of 15 residues. The V gene end was trimmed by 6 bases and the J gene end by 8 bases; junction bases not matched to a gene: 13. Per germline, CDR1 SNHLY and CDR2 FYNNEI. The chain's CDR3 is CASRARDYPSDEQFF. In DNA, the CDR3 is TGTGCCAGCAGGGCCCGGGACTACCCATCCGATGAGCAGTTCTTC. Filled out from reference TRBV2 and TRBJ2-1, the complete variable domain reads EPEVTQTPSHQVTQMGQEVILRCVPISNHLYFYWYRQILGQKVEFLVSFYNNEISEKSEIFDDQFSVERPDGSNFTLKIRSTKLEDSAMYFCASRARDYPSDEQFFGPGTRLTVL.

The V gene is TRBV7-9, the J gene TRBJ1-1; D remains ambiguous. Germline assignment: CDR1 SEHNR and CDR2 FQNEAQ (reference sequence). Trimming took off 1 base at V and 0 bases at J, with 6 bases between the two ends. This CDR3 is 14 amino acids long. The CDR3 DNA is TGTGCCAGCAGCTTAGGCGGGGTGAACACTGAAGCTTTCTTT. Its protein product is CASSLGGVNTEAFF.

J is TRBJ2-3 and V is TRBV27; D might be TRBD2 (6 bases). The germline V gene has CDR1 MNHEY and CDR2 SMNVEV (reference sequence). V lost 4 bases and J 6 bases, leaving 11 bases between the germline ends. The CDR3 covers 13 residues. This chain's CDR3 is CASSYSAGDTQYF. DNA of the CDR3: TGTGCCAGCAGTTATTCCGCGGGGGATACGCAGTATTTT.

V gene TRBV19 combines with J gene TRBJ1-2, with D uncertain. This CDR3 has 11 amino acids. The germline V gene has CDR1 LNHDA and CDR2 SQIVND (reference sequence). V lost 6 bases and J lost 7, with 9 bases in between. The CDR3 is CASREGAGYTF. CDR3 in DNA: TGTGCCAGTAGAGAGGGTGCTGGCTACACCTTC.

The V call is TRBV9, the J call TRBJ2-6, with a possible D match to TRBD1 (6 bases). Germline CDR1 is SGDLS and CDR2 is YYNGEE. V lost 2 bases and J 0 bases, leaving 9 bases between the germline ends. There are 16 residues in the CDR3. CDR3 region: CASSVGGLSGANVLTF. The DNA of the CDR3 is TGTGCCAGCAGCGTTGGGGGCCTCTCTGGGGCCAACGTCCTGACTTTC.

With regard to this clone: Additional DNA sequences in this sample encode the identical CDR3. The chain couples TRBV27 to TRBJ1-2, with a possible D match to TRBD1 (5 bases). The CDR3 is made up of 13 amino acids. Trimming cost V 2 bases and J 8 bases, with 12 bases left between them. Germline values: CDR1 MNHEY, CDR2 SMNVEV (reference sequence). The CDR3 DNA is TGTGCCAGCAGTTTAGGCGCAGGGTGGGGCTACACCTTC. Translated, it gives CASSLGAGWGYTF.

This clone showed up just once. V usage is TRBV5-4 and J usage is TRBJ2-3; D unclear. Per the germline V gene, CDR1 is SGHNT and CDR2 is YYREEE (reference sequence). The CDR3 loop spans 13 amino acids. V was pared by 4 bases and J by 6 bases, with 12 bases between. For the CDR3, the DNA is TGTGCCAGCAGCCCCCTCCCTGAGGATACGCAGTATTTT. Amino acids: CASSPLPEDTQYF.

This clone was picked up a small number of times. The gene calls are TRBV7-9 and TRBJ2-5; 13 bases agree with TRBD2. Trimming took 4 bases from V and 2 from J; bases not matched to a gene: 4. Germline loops: CDR1 SEHNR, CDR2 FQNEAQ (reference sequence). The CDR3 contains 16 residues. CDR3 residues: CASSSGTSGAQETQYF. The CDR3 nucleotides read TGTGCCAGCAGCTCAGGGACTAGCGGGGCACAAGAGACCCAGTACTTC.

The chain carries TRBV9 and TRBJ2-5, with 7 bases fitting TRBD2. The CDR3 covers 15 residues. V shed 0 bases and J 3 bases; nucleotides not matched to a gene: 5. In germline, CDR1 is SGDLS, CDR2 YYNGEE. The CDR3 here is CASSVEGGGEETQYF. The CDR3 bases are TGTGCCAGCAGCGTAGAAGGCGGGGGTGAAGAGACCCAGTACTTC.

The gene calls are TRBV2 and TRBJ1-3; D is perhaps TRBD1 (5 bases). Germline CDR1 reads SNHLY; CDR2 reads FYNNEI. Trimming took 6 bases from V and 5 from J, leaving 8 bases between them. The CDR3 is 12 residues long. This CDR3 is CASRGLRNTIYF. The DNA for the CDR3 is TGTGCCAGCAGGGGGCTCCGAAACACCATATATTTT.

The rearrangement links TRBV4-3 to TRBJ2-3; 13 bases fit TRBD2. This CDR3 is built from 17 residues. With V trimmed by 2 bases and J by 4 bases, 6 bases remained unmatched. Germline V gene lookup returns CDR1 LGHNA and CDR2 YSLEER. The CDR3 region is CASSQTSGGAGADTQYF. The DNA of the CDR3 is TGCGCCAGCAGCCAAACTAGCGGGGGGGCTGGTGCAGATACGCAGTATTTT.

The chain has TRBV5-6 and TRBJ2-5; D perhaps matches TRBD2 (5 bases). The CDR3 is made up of 12 amino acids. Trimming pared 0 bases from V and 7 bases from J, leaving 7 bases between. The germline V gene has CDR1 SGHDT and CDR2 YYEEEE. The CDR3 loop reads CASSLDEGTQYF. The CDR3 bases are TGTGCCAGCAGCTTGGATGAGGGGACCCAGTACTTC. Based on the CDR3 plus reference TRBV5-6 and TRBJ2-5, the full variable domain is DAGVTQSPTHLIKTRGQQVTLRCSPKSGHDTVSWYQQALGQGPQFIFQYYEEEERQRGNFPDRFSGHQFPNYSSELNVNALLLGDSALYLCASSLDEGTQYFGPGTRLLVL.

The rearrangement links TRBV27 to TRBJ2-5, with TRBD2 identical over 15 bases. CDR3 length: 18 residues. Trimming cost V 2 bases and J 4 bases; bases outside gene matches: 8. Germline V gene data show CDR1 as MNHEY and CDR2 as SMNVEV (reference sequence). Written as DNA, the CDR3 is TGTGCCAGCAGTTTACTTCTCTGGACTAGCGGGGGGGTAGAGACCCAGTACTTC. It specifies CASSLLLWTSGGVETQYF.